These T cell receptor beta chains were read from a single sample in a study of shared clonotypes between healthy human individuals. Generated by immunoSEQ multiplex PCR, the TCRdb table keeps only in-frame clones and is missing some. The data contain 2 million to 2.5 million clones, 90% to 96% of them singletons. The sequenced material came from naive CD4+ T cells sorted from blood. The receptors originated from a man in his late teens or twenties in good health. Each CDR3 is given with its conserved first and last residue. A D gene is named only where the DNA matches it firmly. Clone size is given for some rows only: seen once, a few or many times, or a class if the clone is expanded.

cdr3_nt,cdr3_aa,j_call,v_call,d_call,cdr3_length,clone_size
TGCGCCAGCAGCTTGGTCGTAGCGGGAACGACCGGGGAGCTGTTTTTT,CASSLVVAGTTGELFF,TRBJ2-2,TRBV5-1,TRBD2,16,NA
TGTGCCAGCAGTCCGACAGGGGATTATGGCTACACCTTC,CASSPTGDYGYTF,TRBJ1-2,TRBV28,TRBD1,13,NA
TGTGCCAGCAGCTTAGCCGGGACAGCCAAAAACATTCAGTACTTC,CASSLAGTAKNIQYF,TRBJ2-4,TRBV7-2,NA,15,once
TGCGCCAGCAGGGAAACAGGGGCCTTTGGAAACACCATATATTTT,CASRETGAFGNTIYF,TRBJ1-3,TRBV10-2,TRBD1,15,NA
TGTGCCAGCAGTTTGTTGGGGGGCGCATCCTATAATTCACCCCTCCACTTT,CASSLLGGASYNSPLHF,TRBJ1-6,TRBV27,NA,17,NA
TGTGCCAGCAGTAATCGACAGGGGGTGTCCTATGGCTACACCTTC,CASSNRQGVSYGYTF,TRBJ1-2,TRBV6-1,TRBD1,15,NA
TGTGCCAGCAGTTTATTCCCAGGGCGGAACACCGGGGAGCTGTTTTTT,CASSLFPGRNTGELFF,TRBJ2-2,TRBV28,NA,16,once
TGTGCCAGCAGTCAAGGGGGGTTGGGGCAAGAGACCCAGTACTTC,CASSQGGLGQETQYF,TRBJ2-5,TRBV28,NA,15,NA
TGCAGTGCCACCGTTGGGGAGACCCAGTACTTC,CSATVGETQYF,TRBJ2-5,TRBV20-1,NA,11,NA
TGCAGTGCCCATACAGGGCCCGGCTACACCTTC,CSAHTGPGYTF,TRBJ1-2,TRBV20-1,NA,11,once
TGCGCCAGCAGCTTGGGATCGGTTCCCTACGAGCAGTACTTC,CASSLGSVPYEQYF,TRBJ2-7,TRBV5-1,NA,14,once
TGTGCCAGCAGTTTATCGATCGGGTCCCCCTACGAGCAGTACTTC,CASSLSIGSPYEQYF,TRBJ2-7,TRBV27,NA,15,once
TGCGCCAGCAGCCATGATACTGGGGCCAACGTCCTGACTTTC,CASSHDTGANVLTF,TRBJ2-6,TRBV4-1,NA,14,few
TGCGCCAGCAGCCAGACGGTTAACTATGGCTACACCTTC,CASSQTVNYGYTF,TRBJ1-2,TRBV4-1,NA,13,once
TGTGCCTGGAGTGCGAGGGGAGAGGAGCCCCAGCATTTT,CAWSARGEEPQHF,TRBJ1-5,TRBV30,NA,13,once
TGTGCCAGCAGCCCCGGACAGTTCCCCTACGAGCAGTACTTC,CASSPGQFPYEQYF,TRBJ2-7,TRBV7-9,NA,14,NA
TGTGCCAGCATAGGGGCTAATCGAGGAGATACGCAGTATTTT,CASIGANRGDTQYF,TRBJ2-3,TRBV25-1,NA,14,once
TGTGCCTGGACCCCTCTAGGGGCTATCGGGGAGCTGTTTTTT,CAWTPLGAIGELFF,TRBJ2-2,TRBV30,NA,14,NA
TGTGCCAGCAGACGCGACAGGGCCTATAATTCACCCCTCCACTTT,CASRRDRAYNSPLHF,TRBJ1-6,TRBV27,TRBD1,15,NA
TGCGCCAGCAGCTTAGGGACCAACCCACGGAATGCCGGGGAGCTGTTTTTT,CASSLGTNPRNAGELFF,TRBJ2-2,TRBV5-1,NA,17,NA
TGTGCCAGCAGTTTATCGATGGACAGCTATGGCTACACCTTC,CASSLSMDSYGYTF,TRBJ1-2,TRBV28,NA,14,NA
TGTGCCAGCACCGTTTCGGGACTAGCGACCTACGAGCAGTACTTC,CASTVSGLATYEQYF,TRBJ2-7,TRBV7-8,TRBD2,15,NA
TGCGCCAGCAGTGGGAGAAGCTCTGGAAACACCATATATTTT,CASSGRSSGNTIYF,TRBJ1-3,TRBV10-1,NA,14,few
TGCGCCAGCAGCTTTATGGACAGGAATGAAAAACTGTTTTTT,CASSFMDRNEKLFF,TRBJ1-4,TRBV5-1,TRBD1,14,NA
TGTGCCAGTGCACCTCAGGGGGTTGACTATGGCTACACCTTC,CASAPQGVDYGYTF,TRBJ1-2,TRBV19,TRBD1,14,NA
TGTGCCAGCAGCCGATCGTGGGATGCACGGTCCTACAATGAGCAGTTCTTC,CASSRSWDARSYNEQFF,TRBJ2-1,TRBV11-2,NA,17,NA
TGTGCCAGCAGCCCCAACAGGGGCCAACGCACAGATACGCAGTATTTT,CASSPNRGQRTDTQYF,TRBJ2-3,TRBV7-8,TRBD1,16,NA
TGCGCCAGCAGCTTGGACCCACCCACCGGGAGAGATACGCAGTATTTT,CASSLDPPTGRDTQYF,TRBJ2-3,TRBV5-1,NA,16,NA
TGTGCCTGGGAAGGCTATGGCTACACCTTC,CAWEGYGYTF,TRBJ1-2,TRBV30,NA,10,NA
TGTGCCAGCAGCCCGCAGTCGCGCGGCACAGATACGCAGTATTTT,CASSPQSRGTDTQYF,TRBJ2-3,TRBV6-5,NA,15,NA
TGTGCCAGCAGCTCCGGGGGGGGTACATACGAGCAGTACTTC,CASSSGGGTYEQYF,TRBJ2-7,TRBV7-9,TRBD2,14,NA
TGTGCCAGCATCTCAGATCTGAACACTGAAGCTTTCTTT,CASISDLNTEAFF,TRBJ1-1,TRBV2,NA,13,few
TGCGCCAGCAGCCCCTCAGGGACAGGGGGAACTGAAGCTTTCTTT,CASSPSGTGGTEAFF,TRBJ1-1,TRBV5-1,TRBD1,15,NA
TGCGCCAGCAGCCAAGGGACCTATTATGGCTACACCTTC,CASSQGTYYGYTF,TRBJ1-2,TRBV4-3,NA,13,NA
TGCAGCGTTGAGGACGACGCGAACACCGGGGAGCTGTTTTTT,CSVEDDANTGELFF,TRBJ2-2,TRBV29-1,NA,14,NA
TGTGCCATCAGTGCTGCGACACACACTGAAGCTTTCTTT,CAISAATHTEAFF,TRBJ1-1,TRBV10-3,NA,13,NA
TGTGCCAGCAGTGACCAGGGGGCGAATAATTCACCCCTCCACTTT,CASSDQGANNSPLHF,TRBJ1-6,TRBV2,TRBD1,15,NA
TGTGCCAGCAGCTCGCGGGACGCAGGGTATTTTCGCAATGAGCAGTTCTTC,CASSSRDAGYFRNEQFF,TRBJ2-1,TRBV5-6,NA,17,NA
TGTGCCAGCAGAACAGGTGGCTACACCTTC,CASRTGGYTF,TRBJ1-2,TRBV2,NA,10,NA
TGTGCCAGCAGCCGTGGCGGGATAGCGGGTCAAGAGCAGTTCTTC,CASSRGGIAGQEQFF,TRBJ2-1,TRBV9,TRBD2,15,NA
TGTGCCATCACCCCAGGGATCGGGACTGAAGCTTTCTTT,CAITPGIGTEAFF,TRBJ1-1,TRBV10-3,NA,13,NA
TGTGCCAGCAGCGGATGGGGCGAGCCTAACTATGGCTACACCTTC,CASSGWGEPNYGYTF,TRBJ1-2,TRBV6-1,NA,15,NA
TGTGCCAGTAGACCCGGGACTCAAAGCAATGAGCAGTTCTTC,CASRPGTQSNEQFF,TRBJ2-1,TRBV19,NA,14,NA
TGTGCCAGTATCCAGGGCGGGACGAACACCGGGGAGCTGTTTTTT,CASIQGGTNTGELFF,TRBJ2-2,TRBV19,NA,15,NA
TGTGCCAGCAGCTCCGGGACAGGGATGAATTCACCCCTCCACTTT,CASSSGTGMNSPLHF,TRBJ1-6,TRBV11-2,TRBD1,15,once
TGTGCCAGCAGCGAACACAGGGGGTCTGGGGCCAACGTCCTGACTTTC,CASSEHRGSGANVLTF,TRBJ2-6,TRBV7-9,TRBD1,16,NA
TGTGCCAGCAGACCGGGACAGGGTGCCTACGAGCAGTACTTC,CASRPGQGAYEQYF,TRBJ2-7,TRBV6-5,TRBD1,14,NA
TGCGCCAGCAGCACGGGACTAGCGGGGGGCACAGATACGCAGTATTTT,CASSTGLAGGTDTQYF,TRBJ2-3,TRBV5-1,TRBD2,16,NA
TGTGCCAGCAGCCTAGCGGCGGGGTGGAGCTCCTACGAGCAGTACTTC,CASSLAAGWSSYEQYF,TRBJ2-7,TRBV7-2,TRBD2,16,NA
TGTGCCAGCAGCTTACGGACAGGAGCCCGGGGGGGAGATCCCCTCCACTTT,CASSLRTGARGGDPLHF,TRBJ1-6,TRBV11-1,TRBD1,17,NA
TGTGCCAGCAGTGAAGGGCTCCAGTGGCATTTT,CASSEGLQWHF,TRBJ1-5,TRBV6-1,NA,11,NA
TGTGCCAGCAGCTTAGAGTTAGCGGGAGGGACCCAGTACTTC,CASSLELAGGTQYF,TRBJ2-5,TRBV7-2,TRBD2,14,once
TGCGCCAGCAGCCAAGTATCAGGGGGGTATGGCTACACCTTC,CASSQVSGGYGYTF,TRBJ1-2,TRBV4-1,TRBD1,14,once
TGTGCCAGCTCACCCCACGAGCAGTACTTC,CASSPHEQYF,TRBJ2-7,TRBV18,NA,10,NA
TGTGCCATCCCGACAGGGGCAGTCGGGGAGCTGTTTTTT,CAIPTGAVGELFF,TRBJ2-2,TRBV7-9,TRBD1,13,NA
TGTGCCAGCAGCCTATTGGGGCCCGGGGAGCTGTTTTTT,CASSLLGPGELFF,TRBJ2-2,TRBV7-2,NA,13,NA